The 31 T cell receptor beta chains presented below share a single source sample, sequenced in a study of T-cell reconstitution after alpha-beta-depleted transplantation in children (dated by TCRdb to between 2015 and 2016). The library was obtained by PCR. The sequencer listed for this sample is Illumina HiSeq 2500. TCR libraries were prepared with molecular barcoding, using unique molecular identifiers to normalize TCRbeta repertoire quantification. Clones were called with MiXCR by TCRdb after fastp trimmed the public reads at Q25, and only in-frame beta chains were retained. Rows merge per CDR3 protein into single entries with the most common DNA and genes. The sample yields hundreds of thousands of distinct CDR3 sequences; about 12% were counted once. 0.75% to 0.85% of the sample is in the top ten clones. The treatment or condition label, read with the paper, signifies: allogeneic hematopoietic cell transplantation with graft depleted of TCRalphabeta T cells and CD19 B cells.

The starting material was PBMCs, obtained before TCRalphabeta/CD19-depleted stem cell transplant. The receptors come from a girl aged 2 to 10 with congenital amegakaryocytic thrombocytopenia, due to receive a stem cell transplant.

The rearrangement uses TRBV27 and TRBJ2-2; TRBD1 or TRBD2 may be the D gene (6 bases each). In germline, CDR1 is MNHEY, CDR2 SMNVEV (reference sequence). Deletions cut 4 bases from V and 7 bases from J, with 28 bases between. The CDR3 consists of 19 residues. CDR3 sequence reads: CASSSYSPTGTSWVGELFF. CDR3 coding DNA: TGTGCCAGCAGTTCATACAGCCCCACAGGGACTTCGTGGGTCGGGGAGCTGTTTTTT.

V is TRBV18 and J is TRBJ1-5; tentative D call: TRBD1 (6 bases). The CDR3 loop spans 18 amino acids. V was clipped by 4 bases and J by 2 bases, with 21 bases between them. The germline V gene encodes CDR1 KGHSH and CDR2 LQKENI. The CDR3 here is CASSQGIQGFSGNQPQHF. The CDR3 region has the DNA TGTGCCAGCTCACAGGGAATACAGGGTTTTTCAGGCAATCAGCCCCAGCATTTT. Full variable domain (rest looked up from reference TRBV18 and TRBJ1-5): NAGVMQNPRHLVRRRGQEARLRCSPMKGHSHVYWYRQLPEEGLKFMVYLQKENIIDESGMPKERFSAEFPKEGPSILRIQQVVRGDSAAYFCASSQGIQGFSGNQPQHFGDGTRLSIL.

In its sample, this clonotype was seen a few times. This chain connects TRBV20-1 to TRBJ2-7; tentatively, D is TRBD1 or TRBD2 (5 bases each). Trimming removed 6 bases at V and 3 bases at J, with 18 bases between. The CDR3 contains 14 residues. Germline loops: CDR1 DFQATT, CDR2 SNEGSKA (reference sequence). The CDR3 bases are TGCAGTGCCCGAGACGGGACCACGCTCTACGAGCAGTACTTC. It translates to CSARDGTTLYEQYF.

This clonotype was detected ten times or more. The chain uses TRBV5-1 and TRBJ2-7, with D unresolved. Trimming took 2 bases from V and 3 from J, leaving 9 bases between them. This CDR3 is 13 amino acids long. From germline, CDR1 is SGHRS and CDR2 YFSETQ. For the CDR3, the DNA is TGCGCCAGCAGCTTAGGAGAAAACTACGAGCAGTACTTC. Protein product: CASSLGENYEQYF.

This chain links TRBV5-1 with TRBJ2-1; D remains ambiguous. V was shortened by 9 bases and J by 0 bases, with 10 bases between the two germline ends. CDR1 is SGHRS, CDR2 YFSETQ, per germline. The CDR3 spans 13 residues. CDR3 amino acids: CAIQRTSYNEQFF. For the CDR3, the DNA is TGCGCCATCCAGCGAACCTCCTACAATGAGCAGTTCTTC.

This chain joins TRBV5-1 and TRBJ1-5; tentative D call: TRBD1 (6 bases). V shed 0 bases and J shed 5 bases, with 9 bases lying between them. The CDR3 is made up of 14 amino acids. Germline CDR1 SGHRS, CDR2 YFSETQ. CDR3 nucleotides: TGCGCCAGCAGCTTGGACAGGGCGGATCAGCCCCAGCATTTT. It encodes CASSLDRADQPQHF.

The V and J genes are TRBV2 and TRBJ1-5; no firm D call. The CDR3 runs to 13 residues. Germline CDR1 reads SNHLY; CDR2 reads FYNNEI. The V gene lost 3 bases and the J gene lost 6 bases, with 9 bases spanning the gap. This CDR3 is CASSEGSRQPQHF. For the CDR3, the DNA is TGTGCCAGCAGTGAGGGGTCACGTCAGCCCCAGCATTTT.

This clonotype has ten or more counts. This chain links TRBV19 with TRBJ2-5, with a tentative D call TRBD1 (6 bases). Per germline, CDR1 LNHDA and CDR2 SQIVND (reference sequence). The CDR3 is made up of 15 amino acids. The V end lost 5 bases, the J end lost 2 bases, and 15 bases lay between the germline ends. CDR3 DNA: TGTGCCAGTAGTTCTCTACAGGGAGCACAAGAGACCCAGTACTTC. This gives the protein CASSSLQGAQETQYF.

The table lists this clonotype with many counts. The V and J genes are TRBV28 and TRBJ2-4; TRBD2 matches 11 bases. V was clipped by 6 bases and J by 1 base; unmatched bases: 8. This CDR3 region has 17 residues. The germline gives CDR1 MDHEN, CDR2 SYDVKM. The CDR3 DNA follows: TGTGCCAGCAGCTATATAGCGGGAGGGACCGCCAAAAACATTCAGTACTTC. It is translated as CASSYIAGGTAKNIQYF.

This clonotype was recorded at least ten times. The chain has TRBV20-1 and TRBJ1-5; D might be TRBD1 (5 bases). Trimming pared 5 bases from V and 0 bases from J, leaving 11 bases between. Germline V gene lookup returns CDR1 DFQATT and CDR2 SNEGSKA (reference sequence). The CDR3 runs to 14 residues. The CDR3 reads CSALTDLSNQPQHF. As DNA, the CDR3 is TGCAGTGCTTTGACAGACCTTAGCAATCAGCCCCAGCATTTT.

The chain combines TRBV19 with TRBJ1-1, with TRBD1 as a possible D gene (5 bases). V was clipped by 3 bases and J by 3 bases, with 11 bases between them. CDR1 LNHDA and CDR2 SQIVND come from the germline V gene (reference sequence). This CDR3 has 14 amino acids. The CDR3 loop is CASSMAGMDTEAFF. As DNA, the CDR3 is TGTGCCAGTAGTATGGCAGGGATGGACACTGAAGCTTTCTTT.

This clonotype was recorded many times. The V call is TRBV20-1, the J call TRBJ2-7, with 11 bases fitting TRBD2. J gave up 8 bases and V 6 bases, and 12 bases lay outside the gene matches. This CDR3 is 14 amino acids long. CDR1 is DFQATT, CDR2 SNEGSKA, per germline (reference sequence). The CDR3, as DNA: TGCAGTGCAAGAAGACTAGCGGGACGTTATAAGCAGTACTTC. Its translation is CSARRLAGRYKQYF.

In its sample, this clonotype was seen many times. V usage is TRBV29-1 and J usage is TRBJ1-1; 11 bases are a match to TRBD1. Germline lookup yields CDR1 SQVTM and CDR2 ANQGSEA. The CDR3 sequence is 13 residues long. V lost 6 bases to trimming and J lost 7 bases; unmatched junction nucleotides: 7. The CDR3 loop reads CSVSDRGLIEAFF. The CDR3 nucleotides are TGCAGCGTCTCGGACAGGGGGCTAATTGAAGCTTTCTTT.

The rearrangement joins TRBV9 to TRBJ2-5; either TRBD1 or TRBD2 may fit D (5 bases each). CDR3 length equals 18 residues. Trimming cost V 4 bases and J 0 bases, with 22 bases left between them. Germline values: CDR1 SGDLS, CDR2 YYNGEE. The CDR3 DNA follows: TGTGCCAGCAGCTCTAGTAGAGGGGTACTACCTTACCAAGAGACCCAGTACTTC. Translated, it gives CASSSSRGVLPYQETQYF.

Many counts were recorded for this clonotype. J is TRBJ1-4 and V is TRBV5-1; the D is unclear. CDR3 length: 16 amino acids. V lost 0 bases and J lost 3, with 12 bases in between. CDR1 SGHRS and CDR2 YFSETQ come from the germline V gene. CDR3 DNA: TGCGCCAGCAGCTTGGCCCCGGCAGTCTCTAATGAAAAACTGTTTTTT. Translated, it gives CASSLAPAVSNEKLFF.

This clonotype was detected ten times or more. The chain is built from TRBV12-3 or TRBV12-4 and TRBJ2-7; tentatively, D is TRBD2 (6 bases). This CDR3 is 15 amino acids long. The V and J ends lost 4 bases and 2 bases respectively, with 15 bases between them. CDR3 coding DNA: TGTGCCAGCAGTTCAAGACTAGTCGGGGCCTACGAGCAGTACTTC. Encoded protein: CASSSRLVGAYEQYF.

This clonotype was detected many times. This chain uses TRBV20-1 with TRBJ2-1; D not certain. This CDR3 comprises 13 residues. Germline CDR1 DFQATT, CDR2 SNEGSKA (reference sequence). Trimming cost V 3 bases and J 5 bases, with 11 bases left between them. The DNA of the CDR3 is TGCAGTGCTAGTTTGGACCTGGACAATGAGCAGTTCTTC. Translation: CSASLDLDNEQFF.

This clonotype was counted a few times. The chain employs TRBV24-1 and TRBJ2-1, with 8 positions matching TRBD1. Trimming took 4 bases from V and 5 from J; bases not matched to a gene: 3. The germline gives CDR1 KGHDR, CDR2 SFDVKD. The CDR3 runs 14 residues. CDR3 coding DNA: TGTGCCACCAGTGAGTGGACAGGGAACAATGAGCAGTTCTTC. As protein: CATSEWTGNNEQFF.

This clonotype was detected ten times or more. The chain has TRBV20-1 and TRBJ2-4; 7 positions match TRBD2. Germline CDR1 and CDR2: DFQATT and SNEGSKA (reference sequence). After removal of 6 bases from V and 1 base from J, the junction contained 6 bases not matched to a gene. The CDR3 is made up of 14 amino acids. CDR3 residues: CSAQAGSAKNIQYF. In DNA form, the CDR3 reads TGCAGTGCACAAGCGGGGAGCGCCAAAAACATTCAGTACTTC.

This clonotype has just a few counts. The chain combines TRBV7-9 with TRBJ2-2; D perhaps matches TRBD2 (6 bases). V was trimmed by 4 bases and J by 5 bases, leaving 14 bases between them. The CDR3 sequence is 15 residues long. CDR1 and CDR2 from the germline V gene are SEHNR and FQNEAQ (reference sequence). DNA for the CDR3: TGTGCCAGCAGCTACGCCCCGGGGGTTACCGGGGAGCTGTTTTTT. Amino acid sequence: CASSYAPGVTGELFF. The variable domain in full, with the rest retrieved from reference TRBV7-9 and TRBJ2-2, is DTGVSQNPRHKITKRGQNVTFRCDPISEHNRLYWYRQTLGQGPEFLTYFQNEAQLEKSRLLSDRFSAERPKGSFSTLEIQRTEQGDSAMYLCASSYAPGVTGELFFGEGSRLTVL.

This clonotype was observed many times. The chain recombines TRBV7-9 with TRBJ2-5, with a weak D call TRBD1 (5 bases). Trimming shortened V by 5 bases and J by 1 base, and 14 bases separated the two germline ends. The CDR3 loop spans 15 amino acids. The germline CDR1 and CDR2 sequences are SEHNR and FQNEAQ (reference sequence). CDR3 DNA sequence: TGTGCCAGCAGCCCAATATGGGGCTTCCAAGAGACCCAGTACTTC. It translates to CASSPIWGFQETQYF.

This clonotype was seen a handful of times. The chain recombines TRBV3-1 with TRBJ2-1; D might be TRBD1 (5 bases). Trimming stripped 3 bases from V and 8 bases from J, with 23 bases between. The CDR3 has 17 residues. CDR1 LGHDT and CDR2 YNNKEL come from the germline V gene (reference sequence). The CDR3 loop reads CASSQPQGGAHLDEQFF. In nucleotides, the CDR3 is TGTGCCAGCAGCCAGCCCCAGGGTGGGGCTCATTTGGATGAGCAGTTCTTC.

There are a few counts of this clonotype. The chain is built from TRBV10-3 and TRBJ1-1; 10 bases align to TRBD1. Germline values: CDR1 ENHRY, CDR2 SYGVKD. The J segment lost 4 bases and the V segment lost 9 bases, leaving 8 bases of the junction unmatched. The CDR3 extends over 14 amino acids. CDR3 DNA: TGTGCCATTCGCGGGGGGACAGGGGTCACTGAAGCTTTCTTT. Encoded protein: CAIRGGTGVTEAFF.

This clonotype was seen a few times. This chain links TRBV12-3 or TRBV12-4 with TRBJ2-7; 10 nucleotides align to TRBD2. J was trimmed by 3 bases and V by 7 bases; bases with no gene match: 6. The CDR3 covers 14 residues. The CDR3 DNA is TGTGCCAGCACCAGGACTAGCGGTCGCTACGAGCAGTACTTC. It encodes CASTRTSGRYEQYF.

The chain links TRBV7-8 to TRBJ2-1; tentative D call: TRBD1 (6 bases). Trimming left V 6 bases short and J 0 bases short, with 15 bases between. The CDR3 is 16 amino acids. CDR1 and CDR2 (germline): SGHVS, FQNEAQ. CDR3 sequence (DNA): TGTGCCAGCAGTAAAGGACAGTTAAGCTCCTACAATGAGCAGTTCTTC. Translating gives CASSKGQLSSYNEQFF.

The genes are TRBV7-9 and TRBJ1-2; D may be TRBD1 (5 bases). Germline V CDR1 and CDR2: SEHNR, FQNEAQ (reference sequence). This CDR3 contains 14 residues. Between the trimmed V and J ends, which lost 1 base and 2 bases, there was a span of 8 bases. The CDR3 loop is CASSLGDRNYGYTF. Here the CDR3 DNA reads TGTGCCAGCAGCTTAGGCGACAGAAACTATGGCTACACCTTC.

With respect to this clonotype: Just one base apart from a much larger clone, this may be a read error. The V call is TRBV3-1, the J call TRBJ2-1; D is possibly TRBD2 (6 bases). Per the germline V gene, CDR1 is LGHDT and CDR2 is YNNKEL (reference sequence). The CDR3 is 15 residues long. With 3 bases removed from V and 0 bases from J, the gap between germline ends came to 9 bases. The CDR3 DNA follows: TGTGCCAGCAGCCATACCGGGAGCTCCTACAATGAGCAGTTCTTC. It translates to CASSHTGSSYNEQFF.

The table lists this clonotype with many counts. The chain has TRBV5-1 and TRBJ2-1; the match to TRBD2 covers 13 bases. The CDR3 spans 15 residues. V was pared by 4 bases and J by 9 bases, with 7 bases of the junction left unmatched. Germline V CDR1 and CDR2: SGHRS, YFSETQ. CDR3 nucleotide sequence: TGCGCCAGCAGCATCGGGACTAGCGGGATCAGTGAGCAGTTCTTC. Its protein is CASSIGTSGISEQFF.

This clonotype was counted between two and nine times. The chain employs TRBV27 and TRBJ2-7, with TRBD1 matching 8 bases. Germline CDR1 is MNHEY and CDR2 is SMNVEV (reference sequence). V was clipped by 6 bases and J by 6 bases; unmatched bases: 28. This CDR3 region has 20 residues. Here the CDR3 reads CASRQTQGARWYPMNCEQYF. DNA of the CDR3: TGTGCCAGCAGGCAAACCCAGGGGGCGAGATGGTATCCCATGAATTGCGAGCAGTACTTC.

In its sample, this clonotype was seen many times. The chain is built from TRBV20-1 and TRBJ2-3, with 7 positions matching TRBD1. There are 15 residues in the CDR3. The V gene's germline CDR1 is DFQATT and CDR2 SNEGSKA (reference sequence). Trimming at V came to 6 bases and at J to 0 bases, leaving 9 bases not matched to a gene. The CDR3 spells CSARTGTASTDTQYF. In nucleotides, the CDR3 is TGCAGTGCGAGAACAGGGACAGCTAGCACAGATACGCAGTATTTT.

The chain links TRBV7-9 to TRBJ2-2; D not resolved. Per the germline V gene, CDR1 is SEHNR and CDR2 is FQNEAQ (reference sequence). The CDR3 has 15 amino acids. The V and J ends lost 4 bases and 6 bases respectively, with 15 bases between them. The CDR3 protein is CASSSTGPLSGELFF. The CDR3 region has the DNA TGTGCCAGCAGCTCAACCGGGCCTCTCTCCGGGGAGCTGTTTTTT.